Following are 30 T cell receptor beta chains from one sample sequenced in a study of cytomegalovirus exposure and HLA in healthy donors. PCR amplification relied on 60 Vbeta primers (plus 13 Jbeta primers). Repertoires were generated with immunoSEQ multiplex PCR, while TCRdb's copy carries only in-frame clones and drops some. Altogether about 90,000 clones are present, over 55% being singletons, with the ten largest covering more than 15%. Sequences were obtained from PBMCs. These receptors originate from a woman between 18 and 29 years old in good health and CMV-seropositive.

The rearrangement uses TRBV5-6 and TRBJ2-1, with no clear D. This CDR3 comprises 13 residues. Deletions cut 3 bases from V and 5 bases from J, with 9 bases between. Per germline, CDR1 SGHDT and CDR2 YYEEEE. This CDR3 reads CASSYGLDNEQFF. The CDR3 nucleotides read TGTGCCAGCAGCTATGGCCTTGACAATGAGCAGTTCTTC.

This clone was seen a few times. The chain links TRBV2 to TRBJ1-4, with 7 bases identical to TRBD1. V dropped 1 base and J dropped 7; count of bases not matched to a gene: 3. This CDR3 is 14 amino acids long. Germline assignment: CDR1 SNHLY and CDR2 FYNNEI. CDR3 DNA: TGTGCCAGCAGTGAAGACAGGGGAGGTGAAAAACTGTTTTTT. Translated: CASSEDRGGEKLFF.

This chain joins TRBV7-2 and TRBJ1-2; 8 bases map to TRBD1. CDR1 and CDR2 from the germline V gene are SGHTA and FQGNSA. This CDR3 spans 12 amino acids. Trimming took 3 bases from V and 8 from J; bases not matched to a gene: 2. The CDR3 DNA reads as TGTGCCAGCAGCTTGACAGGGGTCGGCTACACCTTC. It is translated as CASSLTGVGYTF. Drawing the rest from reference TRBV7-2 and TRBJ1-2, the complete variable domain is GAGVSQSPSNKVTEKGKDVELRCDPISGHTALYWYRQSLGQGLEFLIYFQGNSAPDKSGLPSDRFSAERTGGSVSTLTIQRTQQEDSAVYLCASSLTGVGYTFGSGTRLTVV.

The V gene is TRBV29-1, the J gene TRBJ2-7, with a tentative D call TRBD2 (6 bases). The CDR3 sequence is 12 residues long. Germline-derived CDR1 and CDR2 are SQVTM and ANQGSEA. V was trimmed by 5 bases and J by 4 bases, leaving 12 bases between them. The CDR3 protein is CSVRLAQYEQYF. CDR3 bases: TGCAGCGTTCGGCTAGCGCAATACGAGCAGTACTTC.

The DNA of the CDR3 is TGTGCCACCGGGACAGGGGGGCACGAGCAGTACTTC. Its protein product is CATGTGGHEQYF. The rearrangement joins TRBV15 to TRBJ2-7; 11 bases are shared with TRBD1. This CDR3 has 12 amino acids. Germline V lookup: CDR1 LNHNV, CDR2 YYDKDF (reference sequence). The ends lost 8 bases at V and 5 bases at J; junction bases unmatched: 2.

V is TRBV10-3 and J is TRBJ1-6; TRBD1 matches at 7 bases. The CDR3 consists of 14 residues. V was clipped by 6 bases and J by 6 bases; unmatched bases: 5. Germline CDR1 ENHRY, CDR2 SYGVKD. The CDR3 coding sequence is TGTGCCATCAGGCCGGGACAGCTTAATTCACCCCTCCACTTT. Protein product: CAIRPGQLNSPLHF.

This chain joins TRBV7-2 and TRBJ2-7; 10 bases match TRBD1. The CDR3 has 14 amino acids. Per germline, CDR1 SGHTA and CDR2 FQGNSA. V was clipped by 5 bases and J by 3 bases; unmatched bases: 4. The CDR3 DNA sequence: TGTGCCAGCAGCCCCCGGACAGGGGGCTACGAGCAGTACTTC. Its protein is CASSPRTGGYEQYF.

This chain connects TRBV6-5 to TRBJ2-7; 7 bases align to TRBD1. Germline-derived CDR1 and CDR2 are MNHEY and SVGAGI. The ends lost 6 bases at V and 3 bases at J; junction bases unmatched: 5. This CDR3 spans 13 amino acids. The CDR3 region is CASRWDRNYEQYF. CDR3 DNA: TGTGCCAGCAGATGGGACAGAAACTACGAGCAGTACTTC.

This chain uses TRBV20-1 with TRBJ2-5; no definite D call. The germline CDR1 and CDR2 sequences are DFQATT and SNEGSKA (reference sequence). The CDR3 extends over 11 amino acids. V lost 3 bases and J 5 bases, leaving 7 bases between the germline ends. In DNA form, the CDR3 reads TGCAGTGCTAGCCACGGGGAGACCCAGTACTTC. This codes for CSASHGETQYF.

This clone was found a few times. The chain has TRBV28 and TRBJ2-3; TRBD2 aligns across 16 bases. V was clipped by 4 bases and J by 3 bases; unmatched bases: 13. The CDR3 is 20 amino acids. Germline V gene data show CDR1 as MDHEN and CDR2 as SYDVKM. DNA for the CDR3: TGTGCCAGCAGTTCTTTTATTGGGACTAGCGGGAGGGCCGGGACAGATACGCAGTATTTT. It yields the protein CASSSFIGTSGRAGTDTQYF. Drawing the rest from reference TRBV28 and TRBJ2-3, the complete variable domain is DVKVTQSSRYLVKRTGEKVFLECVQDMDHENMFWYRQDPGLGLRLIYFSYDVKMKEKGDIPEGYSVSREKKERFSLILESASTNQTSMYLCASSSFIGTSGRAGTDTQYFGPGTRLTVL.

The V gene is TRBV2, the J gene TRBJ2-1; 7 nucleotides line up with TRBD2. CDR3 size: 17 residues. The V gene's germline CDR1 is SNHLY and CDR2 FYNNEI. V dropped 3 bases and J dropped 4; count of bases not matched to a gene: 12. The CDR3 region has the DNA TGTGCCAGCAGTGACCAAGGGGCGGGAGTCCCGTACAATGAGCAGTTCTTC. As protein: CASSDQGAGVPYNEQFF.

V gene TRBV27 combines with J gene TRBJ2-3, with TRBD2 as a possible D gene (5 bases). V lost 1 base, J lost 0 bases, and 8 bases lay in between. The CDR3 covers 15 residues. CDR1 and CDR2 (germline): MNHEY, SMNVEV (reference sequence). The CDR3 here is CASSLYERSTDTQYF. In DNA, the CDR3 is TGTGCCAGCAGTTTATATGAGCGGAGCACAGATACGCAGTATTTT.

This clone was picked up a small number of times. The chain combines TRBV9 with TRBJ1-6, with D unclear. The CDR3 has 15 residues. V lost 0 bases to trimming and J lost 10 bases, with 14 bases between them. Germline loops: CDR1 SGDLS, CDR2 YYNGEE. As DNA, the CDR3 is TGTGCCAGCAGCGTAGCGGATACAGTTGACTCACCCCTCCACTTT. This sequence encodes CASSVADTVDSPLHF.

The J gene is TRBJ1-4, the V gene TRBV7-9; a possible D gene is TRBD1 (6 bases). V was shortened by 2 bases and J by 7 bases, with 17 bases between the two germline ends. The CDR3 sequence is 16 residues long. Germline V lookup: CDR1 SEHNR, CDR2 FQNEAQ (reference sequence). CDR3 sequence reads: CASSLPRTAGGEKLFF. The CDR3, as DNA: TGTGCCAGCAGCTTACCCAGGACAGCCGGAGGTGAAAAACTGTTTTTT.

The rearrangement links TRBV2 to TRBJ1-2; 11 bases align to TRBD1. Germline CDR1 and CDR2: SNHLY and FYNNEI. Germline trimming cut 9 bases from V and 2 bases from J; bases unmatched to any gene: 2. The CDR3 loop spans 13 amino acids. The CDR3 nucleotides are TGTGCCAGGGGGGACAGGGGGAACTATGGCTACACCTTC. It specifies CARGDRGNYGYTF.

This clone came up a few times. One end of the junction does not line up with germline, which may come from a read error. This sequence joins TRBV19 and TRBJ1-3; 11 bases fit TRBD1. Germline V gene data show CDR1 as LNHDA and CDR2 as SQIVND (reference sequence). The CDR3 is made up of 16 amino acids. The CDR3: CASERTGGPSENTIYF. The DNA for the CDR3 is TGTGCCAGCGAACGGACAGGGGGCCCTTCTGAAAACACCATATATTTT.

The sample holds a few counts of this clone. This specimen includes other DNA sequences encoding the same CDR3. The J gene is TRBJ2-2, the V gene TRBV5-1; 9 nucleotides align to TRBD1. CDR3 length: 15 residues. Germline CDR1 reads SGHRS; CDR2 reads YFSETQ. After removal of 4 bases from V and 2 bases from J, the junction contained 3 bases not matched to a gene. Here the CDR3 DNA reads TGCGCCAGCAGCGTGGGACAGGGAAACACCGGGGAGCTGTTTTTT. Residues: CASSVGQGNTGELFF.

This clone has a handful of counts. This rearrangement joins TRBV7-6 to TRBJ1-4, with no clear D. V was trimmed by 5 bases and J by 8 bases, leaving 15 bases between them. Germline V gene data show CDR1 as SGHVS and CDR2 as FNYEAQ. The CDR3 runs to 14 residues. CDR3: CASSNTPAGEKLFF. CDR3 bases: TGTGCCAGCAGCAACACCCCGGCGGGAGAAAAACTGTTTTTT. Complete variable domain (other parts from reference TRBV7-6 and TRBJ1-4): GAGVSQSPRYKVTKRGQDVALRCDPISGHVSLYWYRQALGQGPEFLTYFNYEAQQDKSGLPNDRFSAERPEGSISTLTIQRTEQRDSAMYRCASSNTPAGEKLFFGSGTQLSVL.

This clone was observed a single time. CDR3 nucleotide sequence: TGTGCCAGCAGAAAACAAGGGGGAAATTCACCCCTCCACTTT. Translating gives CASRKQGGNSPLHF. The genes are TRBV6-5 and TRBJ1-6; tentatively, D is TRBD1 (6 bases). From germline, CDR1 is MNHEY and CDR2 SVGAGI. Trimming cost V 6 bases and J 7 bases, with 13 bases left between them. CDR3 length: 14 amino acids.

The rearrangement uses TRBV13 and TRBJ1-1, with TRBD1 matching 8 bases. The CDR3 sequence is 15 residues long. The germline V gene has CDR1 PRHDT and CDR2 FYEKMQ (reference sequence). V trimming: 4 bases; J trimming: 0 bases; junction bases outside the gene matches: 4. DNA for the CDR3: TGTGCCAGCAGCTGGGGACAGGAGATGAACACTGAAGCTTTCTTT. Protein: CASSWGQEMNTEAFF. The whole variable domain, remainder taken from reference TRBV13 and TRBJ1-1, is AAGVIQSPRHLIKEKRETATLKCYPIPRHDTVYWYQQGPGQDPQFLISFYEKMQSDKGSIPDRFSAQQFSDYHSELNMSSLELGDSALYFCASSWGQEMNTEAFFGQGTRLTVV.

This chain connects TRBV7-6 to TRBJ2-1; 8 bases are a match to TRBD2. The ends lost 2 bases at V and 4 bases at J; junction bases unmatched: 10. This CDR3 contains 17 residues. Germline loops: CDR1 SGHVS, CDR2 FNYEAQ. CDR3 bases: TGTGCCAGCAGCTTAACCAGACCGGGGACTAGATACAATGAGCAGTTCTTC. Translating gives CASSLTRPGTRYNEQFF.

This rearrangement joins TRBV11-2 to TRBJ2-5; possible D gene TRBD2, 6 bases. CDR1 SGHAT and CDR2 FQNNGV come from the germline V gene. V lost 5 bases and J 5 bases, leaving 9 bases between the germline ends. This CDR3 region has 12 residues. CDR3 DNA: TGTGCCAGCAGCCCAAGCGGGGAGACCCAGTACTTC. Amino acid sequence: CASSPSGETQYF.

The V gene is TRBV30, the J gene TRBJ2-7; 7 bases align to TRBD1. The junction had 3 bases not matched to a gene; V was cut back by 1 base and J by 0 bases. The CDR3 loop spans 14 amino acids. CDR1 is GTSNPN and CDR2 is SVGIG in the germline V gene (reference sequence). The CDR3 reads CAWSEGATSYEQYF. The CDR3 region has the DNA TGTGCCTGGAGTGAGGGGGCCACCTCCTACGAGCAGTACTTC.

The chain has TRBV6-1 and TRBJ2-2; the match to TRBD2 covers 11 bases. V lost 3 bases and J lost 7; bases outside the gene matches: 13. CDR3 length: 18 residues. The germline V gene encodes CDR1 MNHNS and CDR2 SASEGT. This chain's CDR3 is CASSDHPLAGGPGGELFF. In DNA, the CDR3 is TGTGCCAGCAGTGATCACCCCTTAGCGGGGGGGCCGGGCGGGGAGCTGTTTTTT.

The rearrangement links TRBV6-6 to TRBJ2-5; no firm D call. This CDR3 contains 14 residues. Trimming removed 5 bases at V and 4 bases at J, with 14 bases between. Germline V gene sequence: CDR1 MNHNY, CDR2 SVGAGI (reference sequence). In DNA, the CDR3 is TGTGCCAGCAGTCCCGACACCAACCCAGAGACCCAGTACTTC. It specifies CASSPDTNPETQYF.

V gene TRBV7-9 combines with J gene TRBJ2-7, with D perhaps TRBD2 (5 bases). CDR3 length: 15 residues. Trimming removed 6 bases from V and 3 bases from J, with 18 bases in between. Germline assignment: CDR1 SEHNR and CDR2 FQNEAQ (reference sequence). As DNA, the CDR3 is TGTGCCAGCAGTAAAAGAGGAGGTCCAGACTACGAGCAGTACTTC. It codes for CASSKRGGPDYEQYF.

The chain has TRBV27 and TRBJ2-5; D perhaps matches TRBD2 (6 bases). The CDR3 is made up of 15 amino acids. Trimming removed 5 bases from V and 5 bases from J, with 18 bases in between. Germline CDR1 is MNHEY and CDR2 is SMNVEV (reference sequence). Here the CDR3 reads CASSPDYRQVETQYF. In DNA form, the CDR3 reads TGTGCCAGCAGTCCGGACTATCGTCAGGTGGAGACCCAGTACTTC.

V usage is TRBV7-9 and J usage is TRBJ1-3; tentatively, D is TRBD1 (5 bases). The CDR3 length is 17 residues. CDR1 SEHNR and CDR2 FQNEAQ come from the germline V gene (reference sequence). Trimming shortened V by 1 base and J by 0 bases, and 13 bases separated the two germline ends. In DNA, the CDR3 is TGTGCCAGCAGCTTAGAAAGGGGAATCTCCTCTGGAAACACCATATATTTT. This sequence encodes CASSLERGISSGNTIYF.

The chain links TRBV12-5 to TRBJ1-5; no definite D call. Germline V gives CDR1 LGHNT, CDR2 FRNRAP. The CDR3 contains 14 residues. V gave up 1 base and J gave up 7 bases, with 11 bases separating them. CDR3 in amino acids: CASGLGPGYQPQHF. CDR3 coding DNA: TGTGCTAGTGGTTTGGGACCCGGGTACCAGCCCCAGCATTTT.

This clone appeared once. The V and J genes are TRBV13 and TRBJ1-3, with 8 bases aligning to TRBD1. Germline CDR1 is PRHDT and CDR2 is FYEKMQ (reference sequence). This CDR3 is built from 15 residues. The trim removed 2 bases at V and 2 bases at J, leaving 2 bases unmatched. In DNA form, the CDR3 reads TGTGCCAGCAGCTTATCAGGGGGCCCTGGAAACACCATATATTTT. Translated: CASSLSGGPGNTIYF.